This T cell receptor (beta chain) was recorded in a study of neurological immune-mediated disorders (dated by TCRdb to between 2018 and 2021). Some background on the complete study: Among the 34 multiple sclerosis patients, relapsing-remitting MS was present in some 31 and secondary progressive MS was present in 3. Peripheral blood TCR-beta repertoires from HTLV-I-associated myelopathy (HAM/TSP) patients, multiple sclerosis patients and healthy controls were compared by UMI-based sequencing. Longitudinal samples, technical triplicates and paired sorted CD4+ and CD8+ T-cell subsets, alongside PBMC samples, were included among the roughly 98 TCR-beta libraries. Of the approximately 68 subjects in the cohort, about 14 were HAM/TSP patients, about 34 were multiple sclerosis patients, and approximately 20 were healthy controls.

As to this clonotype: Its antigen specificity is not known. Base qualities are not recorded, but no much larger clone differs from it by a single base.

cDNA synthesis used template-switch 5'RACE with a primer carrying a 10-nucleotide random unique molecular identifier tagging each TCR transcript. Over 200 million TCR-beta sequences, covering 15-18 subjects, were produced in each sequencing run. The RNeasy kit was used for extraction of total RNA. Using the KAPA Real-time Library Amplification kit, TCR-beta VDJ regions were amplified with primers for the TCR constant region and the 5'RACE anchor. Sample indexes and Illumina adaptors were added in a first PCR, after which library yield was increased in a second PCR. The roughly 650 bp TCR product was size-selected on a 2% E-gel SizeSelection system after Ampure bead purification. Before pooling, library quality was checked on a Bioanalyzer, concentration was measured with Qubit, and libraries were quantified with the Kapa Library Quantification kit. Paired-end 2 x 150 bp sequencing of the libraries was performed on an Illumina HiSeq 2500. To increase sequence diversity, about 25-30% phiX was spiked into each library pool. As for the original processing: Quality-filtered reads were processed with the UMI-based MiGEC pipeline, and over 90% of raw TCR sequences were removed by the MiGEC pipeline during error correction. IMGT germline references were used for alignment of VDJ genes, and clonotypes were defined by a unique CDR3 amino acid sequence together with V-J genes. Clonal expansion, Shannon diversity, and CDR3 relatedness (CalcPairwiseDistances, ClusterSamples) were evaluated with VDJtools, and phylogenetic trees were built with CLCbio workbench. Using coefficient-of-variation modelling across technical triplicates, the study counted a clone as expanded if it had at least 8 unique UMIs. The public reads were reprocessed in TCRdb via fastp at Q25 and MiXCR, keeping in-frame beta chains. Rows with one shared CDR3 protein collapse into an entry with the most common genes and DNA. TCRdb, not the authors, supplied the V and J calls. Within this sample are 65,000 to 95,000 distinct CDR3 sequences, with about 5% of them counted one time only. The ten largest clonotypes hold 2% to 2.5% of the sample.

For the unsorted PBMC libraries, 2 million PBMCs were stored in RNAlater at -80 degrees C until RNA extraction and were used to generate the libraries. Multiple sclerosis patients were enrolled in a US clinical protocol under which disease progression was evaluated by magnetic resonance imaging. Peripheral blood was subjected to Ficoll-Hypaque density gradient centrifugation to isolate PBMCs, which were then cryopreserved in liquid nitrogen. Here is what the overall study found, with its caveats: Expanded clones from different subjects shared no identical CDR3 amino acid sequences, which suggests that TCR-beta repertoires were private in all groups. TCR clonal expansion was greatest in HAM/TSP patients and smallest in MS patients, who ranked below even healthy controls. The MS cluster was not associated with any clinical or MRI features, and the authors stated that larger cohorts are needed. Phylogenetic analysis grouped repertoires from 18 of 34 MS patients into a cluster of related CDR3 sequences, suggesting a possible repertoire-level signature.

The clonotype comes from a woman in her 30s with multiple sclerosis. Sequencing used PBMCs.

This receptor carries the CDR3 CASSFASGGRDQETQYF. The base sequence is TGTGCCAGCAGCTTCGCTAGCGGGGGCCGTGACCAAGAGACCCAGTACTTC. The chain joins TRBV5-4 to TRBJ2-5; TRBD2 agrees with 10 junctional bases. CDR1 SGHNT and CDR2 YYREEE were looked up in the germline V gene (reference sequence). Including the terminal cysteine and phenylalanine, the CDR3 comprises 17 residues. Only the CDR3 region is kept as DNA, spanning 51 bases read in frame from base 1. The junction shows trimming of 2 bases on V and 0 bases on J, and the gene matches do not reach 7 bases of it.